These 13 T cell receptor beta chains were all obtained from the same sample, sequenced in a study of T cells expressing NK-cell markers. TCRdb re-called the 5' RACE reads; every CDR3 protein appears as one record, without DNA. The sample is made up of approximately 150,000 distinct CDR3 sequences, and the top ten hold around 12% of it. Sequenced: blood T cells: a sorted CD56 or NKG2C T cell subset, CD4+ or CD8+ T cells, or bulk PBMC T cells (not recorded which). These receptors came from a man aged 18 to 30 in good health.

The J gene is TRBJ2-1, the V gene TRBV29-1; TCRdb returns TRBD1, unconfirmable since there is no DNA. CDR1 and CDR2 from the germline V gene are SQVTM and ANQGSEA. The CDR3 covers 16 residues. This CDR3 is CSVDPLEGAAYNEQFF.

CDR3 in amino acids: CASSGDRGNTEAFF. The chain joins TRBV6-1 to TRBJ1-1; TCRdb returns TRBD1, unconfirmable since there is no DNA. Germline loops: CDR1 MNHNS, CDR2 SASEGT. CDR3 length: 14 residues.

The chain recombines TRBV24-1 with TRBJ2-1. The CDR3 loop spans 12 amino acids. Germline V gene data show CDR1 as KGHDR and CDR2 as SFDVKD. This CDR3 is CATSAGANEQFF.

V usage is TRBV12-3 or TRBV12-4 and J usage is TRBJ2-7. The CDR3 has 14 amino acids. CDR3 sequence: CASSFVGDSYEQYF.

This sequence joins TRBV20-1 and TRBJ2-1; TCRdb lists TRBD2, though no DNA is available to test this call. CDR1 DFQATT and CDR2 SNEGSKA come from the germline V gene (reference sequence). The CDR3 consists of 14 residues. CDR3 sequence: CSAYRLAGANEQFF.

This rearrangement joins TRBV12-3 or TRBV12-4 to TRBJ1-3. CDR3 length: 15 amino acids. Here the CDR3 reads CASSFGGFTGNTIYF.

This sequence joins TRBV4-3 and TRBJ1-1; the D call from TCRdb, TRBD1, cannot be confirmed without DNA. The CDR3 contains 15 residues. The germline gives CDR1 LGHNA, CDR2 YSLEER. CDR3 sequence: CASRFSIRGLTEAFF.

The CDR3 sequence is CSALGWYREAEKLFF. The rearrangement links TRBV20-1 to TRBJ1-4; TCRdb outputs TRBD1, but without DNA this stays unchecked. The CDR3 is made up of 15 amino acids. Per the germline V gene, CDR1 is DFQATT and CDR2 is SNEGSKA (reference sequence).

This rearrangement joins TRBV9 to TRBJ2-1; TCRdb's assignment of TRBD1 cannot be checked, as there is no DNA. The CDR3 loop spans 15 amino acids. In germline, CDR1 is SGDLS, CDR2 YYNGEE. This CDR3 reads CASSSGQGAYNEQFF.

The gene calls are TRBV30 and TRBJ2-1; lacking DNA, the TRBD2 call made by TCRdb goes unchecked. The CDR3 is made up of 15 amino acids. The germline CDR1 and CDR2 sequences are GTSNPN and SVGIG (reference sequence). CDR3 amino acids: CAWSFVAGGYNEQFF.

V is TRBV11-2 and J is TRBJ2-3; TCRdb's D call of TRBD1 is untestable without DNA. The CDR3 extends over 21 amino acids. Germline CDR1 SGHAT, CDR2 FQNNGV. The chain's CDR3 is CASSLEVGTGAFASSTDTQYF. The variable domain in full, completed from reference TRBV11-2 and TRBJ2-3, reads EAGVAQSPRYKIIEKRQSVAFWCNPISGHATLYWYQQILGQGPKLLIQFQNNGVVDDSQLPKDRFSAERLKGVDSTLKIQPAKLEDSAVYLCASSLEVGTGAFASSTDTQYFGPGTRLTVL.

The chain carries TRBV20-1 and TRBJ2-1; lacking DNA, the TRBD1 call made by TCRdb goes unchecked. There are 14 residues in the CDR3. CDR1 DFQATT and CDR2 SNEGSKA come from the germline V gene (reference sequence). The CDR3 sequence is CSAVQGLSYNEQFF.

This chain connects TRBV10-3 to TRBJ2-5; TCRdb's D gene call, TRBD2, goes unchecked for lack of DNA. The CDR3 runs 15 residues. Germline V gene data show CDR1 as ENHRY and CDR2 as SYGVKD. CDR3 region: CAISALAGAGRDQYF.